This TCR beta chain was captured in a study of blood T cell repertoires in COVID-19. Study in general: The United States, Italy and Spain provided the acute and convalescent COVID-19 samples. PBMCs, B-cell-depleted T cells, or T cells provided the cDNA or gDNA that made up the material.

In the original processing: It was from reference gene primer amplification that nucleated cell counts were estimated. Repertoires were generated with immunoSEQ multiplex PCR, while TCRdb's copy carries only in-frame clones and drops some. That table furnishes V, J and clone size, whereas the DNA furnished D and trimming. Of 160,000 or so clones in the sample, 80% to 90% are singletons; the top ten hold roughly 14%. Trimming took off 4 bases at V and 0 bases at J, with 10 bases between the two ends. The CDR3 is made up of 14 amino acids. Germline-derived CDR1 and CDR2 are SGHTS and YDEGEE. The chain recombines TRBV5-8 with TRBJ1-1, with D perhaps TRBD1 (5 bases). The TCR was taken from a woman between 35 and 50 years old with acute or convalescent COVID-19. Material for sequencing was peripheral blood. As DNA, the CDR3 is TGTGCCAGCAGCAAAGGGGTCTTGAACACTGAAGCTTTCTTT. Translated: CASSKGVLNTEAFF.